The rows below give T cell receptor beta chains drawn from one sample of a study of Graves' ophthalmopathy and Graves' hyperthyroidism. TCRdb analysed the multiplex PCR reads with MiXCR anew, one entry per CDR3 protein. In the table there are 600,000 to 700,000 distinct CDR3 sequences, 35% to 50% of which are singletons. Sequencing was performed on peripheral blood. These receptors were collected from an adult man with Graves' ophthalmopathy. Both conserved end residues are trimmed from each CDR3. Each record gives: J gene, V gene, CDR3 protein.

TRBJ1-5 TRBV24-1 ATSDHQGYQPQH
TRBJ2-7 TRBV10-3 ASSSGTGFHEQY
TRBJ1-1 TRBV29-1 SVAGTGVVGFRGTEAF
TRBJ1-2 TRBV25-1 AWSTPPGQRVQVHGYT
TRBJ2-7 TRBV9 ASSHGTATYEQY
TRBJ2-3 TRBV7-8 ASSFEEVWEDTQY
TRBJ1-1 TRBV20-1 SAREARGKVGTEAF
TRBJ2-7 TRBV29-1 SSPLAGGEQY
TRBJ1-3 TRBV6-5 ASSWGRMGNTIY
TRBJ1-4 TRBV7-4 ASSLTGYEKLF
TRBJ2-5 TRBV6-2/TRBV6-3 ASTLRDFQETQY
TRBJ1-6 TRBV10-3 AISGQGAYLH
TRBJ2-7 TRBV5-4 ASSPRGSGSPEQY
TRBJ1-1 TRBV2 ASILQGGQGEEAF
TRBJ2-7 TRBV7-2 ASSFPAQLYEQY
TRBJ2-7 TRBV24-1 ASSEGRAITEQY
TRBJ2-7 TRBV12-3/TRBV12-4 ASSVHGEQY
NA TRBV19 ASSIDGEAYNEQF
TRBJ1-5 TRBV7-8 AGTALNQPQH
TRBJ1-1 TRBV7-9 ASKIGTANTEAF
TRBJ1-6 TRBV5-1 ASSSAGGGSSLH
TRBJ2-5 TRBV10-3 AAEGQFQETQY
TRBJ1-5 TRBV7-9 ASSLHLTGISNQPQH
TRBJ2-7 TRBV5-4 ASSFGTGGAQQY
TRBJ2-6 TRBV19 ASWAGTGGASGANVLT
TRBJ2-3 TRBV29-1 SVVGGDTQY
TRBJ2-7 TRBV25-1 ASSRGGGYEQY
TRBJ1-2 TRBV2 ASSLSGVDNYGYT
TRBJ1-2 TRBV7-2 ASSLGYLTGEPPNGYT
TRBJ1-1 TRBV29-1 SVGTGIGSTEAF
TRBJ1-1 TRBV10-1 ASSDTEAF
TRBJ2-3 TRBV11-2 ASSLGGSRASTDTQY
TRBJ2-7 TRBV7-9 ASSQDLGSLGYEQY
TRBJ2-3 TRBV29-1 SVEDRAGGLATQY
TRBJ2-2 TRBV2 ASSYGWSGRALGGELF
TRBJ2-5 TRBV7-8 ASSLYGGPQETQY
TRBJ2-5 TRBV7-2 ASSPPASGTRGKQY
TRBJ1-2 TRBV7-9 ASSFHGDPWGYT
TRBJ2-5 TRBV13 ASSFRDRALPWGTQY